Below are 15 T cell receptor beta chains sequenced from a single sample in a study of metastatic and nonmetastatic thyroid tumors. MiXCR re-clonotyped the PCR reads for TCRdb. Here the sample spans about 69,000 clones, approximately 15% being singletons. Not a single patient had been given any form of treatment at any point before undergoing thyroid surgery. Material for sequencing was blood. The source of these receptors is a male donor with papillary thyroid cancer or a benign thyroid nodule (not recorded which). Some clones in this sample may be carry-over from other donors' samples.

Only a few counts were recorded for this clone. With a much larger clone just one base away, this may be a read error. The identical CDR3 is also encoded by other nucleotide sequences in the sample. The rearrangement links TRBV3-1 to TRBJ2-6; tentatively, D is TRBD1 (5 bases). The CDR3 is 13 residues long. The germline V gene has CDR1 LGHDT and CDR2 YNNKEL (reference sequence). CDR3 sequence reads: CALIGSGANVLTF. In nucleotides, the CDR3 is TGTGCGCTAATCGGGTCTGGGGCCAACGTCCTGACTTTT. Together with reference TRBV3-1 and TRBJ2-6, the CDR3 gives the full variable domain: DTAVSQTPKYLVTQMGNDKSIKCEQNLGHDTMYWYKQDSKKFLKIMFSYNNKELIINETVPNRFSPKSPDKAHLNLHINSLELGDSAVYFCALIGSGANVLTFGAGSRLTVL.

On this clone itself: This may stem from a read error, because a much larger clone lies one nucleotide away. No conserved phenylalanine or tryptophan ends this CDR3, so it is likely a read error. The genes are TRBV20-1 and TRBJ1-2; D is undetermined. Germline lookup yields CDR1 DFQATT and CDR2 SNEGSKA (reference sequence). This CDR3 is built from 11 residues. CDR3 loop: CSAPSNYCYTL. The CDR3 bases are TGCAGTGCGCCCAGTAACTATTGCTACACCCTC.

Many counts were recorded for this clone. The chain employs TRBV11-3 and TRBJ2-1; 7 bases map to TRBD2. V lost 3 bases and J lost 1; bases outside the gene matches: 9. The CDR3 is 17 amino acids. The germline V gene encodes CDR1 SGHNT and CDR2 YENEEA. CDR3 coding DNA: TGTGCCAGCAGCTTTGGCGGGAGCCGTGAATCCTACAATGAGCAGTTCTTC. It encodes CASSFGGSRESYNEQFF.

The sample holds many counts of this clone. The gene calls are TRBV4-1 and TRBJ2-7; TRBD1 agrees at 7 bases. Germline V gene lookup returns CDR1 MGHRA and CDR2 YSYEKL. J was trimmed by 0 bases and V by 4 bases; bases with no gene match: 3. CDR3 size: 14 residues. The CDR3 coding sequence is TGCGCCAGCAGCCGGACAGGCAGCTCCTACGAGCAGTACTTC. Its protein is CASSRTGSSYEQYF.

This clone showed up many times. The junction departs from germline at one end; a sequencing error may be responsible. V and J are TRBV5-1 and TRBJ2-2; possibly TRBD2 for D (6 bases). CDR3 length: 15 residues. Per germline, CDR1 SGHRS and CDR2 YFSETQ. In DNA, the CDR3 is TGCGCCAGCAGCTTGCGGTCGGCCGGAGGCGGGGAGCTGCTTTTT. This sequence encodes CASSLRSAGGGELLF. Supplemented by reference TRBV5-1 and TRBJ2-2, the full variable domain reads KAGVTQTPRYLIKTRGQQVTLSCSPISGHRSVSWYQQTPGQGLQFLFEYFSETQRNKGNFPGRFSGRQFSNSRSEMNVSTLELGDSALYLCASSLRSAGGGELLFGEGSRLTVL.

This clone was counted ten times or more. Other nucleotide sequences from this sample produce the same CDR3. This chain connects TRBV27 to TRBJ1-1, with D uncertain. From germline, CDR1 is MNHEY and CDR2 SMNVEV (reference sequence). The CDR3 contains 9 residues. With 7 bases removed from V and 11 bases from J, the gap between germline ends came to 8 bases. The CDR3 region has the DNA TGTGCCAGCACCCCAAAGGCTTTCTTT. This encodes CASTPKAFF.

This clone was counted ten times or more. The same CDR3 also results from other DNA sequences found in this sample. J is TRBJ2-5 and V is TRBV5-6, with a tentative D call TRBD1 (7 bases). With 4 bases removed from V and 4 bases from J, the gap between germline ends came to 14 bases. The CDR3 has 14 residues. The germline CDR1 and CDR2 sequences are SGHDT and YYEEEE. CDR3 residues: CASSPRGRGETQYF. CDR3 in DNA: TGTGCCAGCAGCCCTAGGGGGCGGGGAGAGACCCAGTACTTC.

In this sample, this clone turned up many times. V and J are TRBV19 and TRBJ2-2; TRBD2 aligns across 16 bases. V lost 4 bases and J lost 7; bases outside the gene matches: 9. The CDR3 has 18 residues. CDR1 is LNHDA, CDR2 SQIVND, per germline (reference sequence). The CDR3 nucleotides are TGTGCCAGTAGTAAGGGACTAGCGGGAGGGAATGAGGTCGGGGAGCTGTTTTTT. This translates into CASSKGLAGGNEVGELFF.

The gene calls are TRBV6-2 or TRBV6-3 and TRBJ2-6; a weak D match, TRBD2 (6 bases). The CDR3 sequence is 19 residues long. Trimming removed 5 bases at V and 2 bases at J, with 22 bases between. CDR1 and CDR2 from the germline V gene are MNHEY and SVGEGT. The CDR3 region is CASSNPVGGMATGANVLTF. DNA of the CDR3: TGTGCCAGCAGTAACCCTGTGGGAGGTATGGCAACTGGGGCCAACGTCCTGACTTTC.

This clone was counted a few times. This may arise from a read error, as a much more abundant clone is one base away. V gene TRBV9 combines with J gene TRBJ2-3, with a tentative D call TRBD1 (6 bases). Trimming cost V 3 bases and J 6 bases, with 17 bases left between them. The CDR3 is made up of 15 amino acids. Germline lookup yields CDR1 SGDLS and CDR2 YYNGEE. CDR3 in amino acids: CASSGRVSRGDTQYF. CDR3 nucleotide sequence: TGTGCCAGCAGCGGCCGAGTCTCAAGGGGGGATACGCAGTATTTT.

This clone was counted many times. Written as DNA, the CDR3 is TGCGCCAGCAGTGAGTCTACGGGACAAAGGGCCCCGACTGAAGCTTTCTTT. Its protein is CASSESTGQRAPTEAFF. The chain uses TRBV10-1 and TRBJ1-1; possible D gene TRBD1, 6 bases. Germline lookup yields CDR1 WNHNN and CDR2 SYGVQD (reference sequence). V was shortened by 0 bases and J by 5 bases, with 19 bases between the two germline ends. This CDR3 region has 17 residues.

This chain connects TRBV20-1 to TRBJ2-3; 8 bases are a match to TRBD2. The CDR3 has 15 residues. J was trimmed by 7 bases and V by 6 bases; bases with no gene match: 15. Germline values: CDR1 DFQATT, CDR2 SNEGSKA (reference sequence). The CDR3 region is CSARGPGGQLYTQYF. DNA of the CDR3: TGCAGTGCCCGGGGGCCGGGAGGGCAGTTGTATACGCAGTATTTT.

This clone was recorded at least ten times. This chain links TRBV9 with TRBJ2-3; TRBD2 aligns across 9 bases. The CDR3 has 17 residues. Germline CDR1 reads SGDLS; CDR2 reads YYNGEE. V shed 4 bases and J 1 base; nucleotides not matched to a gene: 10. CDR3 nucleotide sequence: TGTGCCAGCAGCCCAGACCGTAGCGGGAGCCGCACAGATACGCAGTATTTT. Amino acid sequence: CASSPDRSGSRTDTQYF.

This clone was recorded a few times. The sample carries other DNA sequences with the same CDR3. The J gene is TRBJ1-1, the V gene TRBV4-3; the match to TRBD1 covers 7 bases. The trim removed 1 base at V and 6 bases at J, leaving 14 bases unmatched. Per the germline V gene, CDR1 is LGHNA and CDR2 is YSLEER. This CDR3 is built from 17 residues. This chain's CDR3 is CASSQVPDTGETAEAFF. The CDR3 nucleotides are TGCGCCAGCAGCCAAGTTCCCGATACAGGGGAAACAGCTGAAGCTTTCTTT.

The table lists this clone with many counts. The CDR3 DNA is TGTGCCAGTAGTAGAAGGGGGTCTGGAAACACCATATATTTT. Protein: CASSRRGSGNTIYF. The genes are TRBV19 and TRBJ1-3, with D tentatively TRBD1 (6 bases). V lost 4 bases, J lost 1 base, and 8 bases lay in between. There are 14 residues in the CDR3. Per the germline V gene, CDR1 is LNHDA and CDR2 is SQIVND (reference sequence).